The sequence of this TCR beta chain was determined in a study of PD-1 blockade in classical Hodgkin lymphoma (dated by TCRdb to about 2020). Regarding the study in general: Nivolumab dosing was 3 mg/kg intravenously every 2 weeks, continuing until either disease progression or unacceptable toxicity. A peripheral blood immune signature of response to PD-1 blockade in classical Hodgkin lymphoma was defined using TCR beta sequencing and CyTOF. The paper as a whole reports these results and caveats: Baseline TCR diversity was reported to be lower in newly diagnosed patients than in healthy donors and to be lower still in relapsed/refractory patients. Trial patients with a complete response had baseline diversity similar to that of newly diagnosed patients, while partial responders and progressors had significantly lower diversity. Lower diversity was seen in patients whose nivolumab began less than 1 year after ASCT, and these patients were left out of later analyses so that immune reconstitution would not confound the results. By C4D1, a significant rise was seen in CD4+ TCR diversity but not in CD8+ TCR diversity (p=0.0027 vs p=0.16), and the rise was most apparent among complete responders (p=0.02). The study was limited to a single clinical trial cohort, and causes of repertoire differences, possibly disease activity or prior therapy, remained undefined.

Concerning this clone: Its recognized antigen is unknown. Nothing much larger sits one base from this clone, and base qualities are not available.

The germline V gene encodes CDR1 GTSNPN and CDR2 SVGIG (reference sequence). The V end loses 1 base and the J end loses 5 bases, and a stretch of 18 bases separates them. From its cysteine to its phenylalanine, the CDR3 spans 15 amino acids. Just the 45-base CDR3 DNA is kept, in frame starting at base 1. Genomic DNA was extracted with the Qiagen DNeasy kit from unsorted PBMCs and from negatively selected CD4+ and CD8+ fractions. TCR beta CDR3 regions were amplified by immunoSEQ multiplex PCR using primers annealing to V and J segments. A synthetic immune receptor repertoire was used to minimize amplification bias, and any remaining bias was removed computationally after sequencing. On the authors' methods: Repertoire diversity was quantified as the Shannon entropy index using custom Python scripts. Unsorted, CD4+ and CD8+ repertoires were examined separately, except in combined analyses, for which CD4+ and CD8+ sequences were merged in silico. Clonal expansion was defined as at least a 2-fold frequency increase after treatment relative to C1D1, with a pseudocount of 0.5 for undetected baseline clones. Clones with 0 or 1 copy at C1D1 were defined as singleton clones, while clones with 2 or more copies were defined as non-singleton clones. Clones expanded in unsorted samples were labelled as CD4+, CD8+ or unknown by matching protein sequences in sorted samples from the same patient. Diversity changes from C1D1 to C4D1 were tested in paired samples using Wilcoxon tests. Sourced from immuneACCESS, this table was stored by TCRdb with only in-frame sequences that have V and J called. A share of the clones is absent; for the studies checked, an unresolved V gene accounts for under half, and the remainder has no known explanation. V and J calls and clone size are copied from that table; D and trimming were computed from the DNA. Within this sample are approximately 150,000 clones, with 78% of them counted one time only. The ten largest clones capture over 7.5% of the sample.

The intended sense of this specimen's time point label: cycle 2 day 1 (C2D1) of nivolumab. Every trial patient had relapsed following autologous stem cell transplantation, and prior brentuximab vedotin exposure was what differed among cohorts A, B and C. The trial cohort was composed of 55 to 65 patients with relapsed/refractory classical Hodgkin lymphoma, for whom complete response, partial response or progressive disease was recorded as best overall response. Single-agent nivolumab was administered to trial patients in the multi-cohort phase II CheckMate 205 trial. An independent review committee assessed best overall response by applying the 2007 International Working Group response criteria. PBMCs from the trial were collected at three points: immediately before nivolumab initiation (C1D1), and during therapy at cycle 2 day 1 and cycle 4 day 1. Peripheral blood was collected in 8 mL Vacutainer Cell Preparation Tubes, from which PBMCs were isolated by centrifugation and then cryopreserved.

This specimen consisted of peripheral blood mononuclear cells (PBMCs), obtained before the second cycle of nivolumab. The chain employs TRBV30 and TRBJ2-7; the D gene remains uncertain. The sequence was collected from a human donor with classical Hodgkin lymphoma. The CDR3 region has the sequence CAWSGWSGDRDEQYF. The base sequence is TGTGCCTGGAGTGGGTGGTCTGGGGATCGCGACGAGCAGTACTTC.